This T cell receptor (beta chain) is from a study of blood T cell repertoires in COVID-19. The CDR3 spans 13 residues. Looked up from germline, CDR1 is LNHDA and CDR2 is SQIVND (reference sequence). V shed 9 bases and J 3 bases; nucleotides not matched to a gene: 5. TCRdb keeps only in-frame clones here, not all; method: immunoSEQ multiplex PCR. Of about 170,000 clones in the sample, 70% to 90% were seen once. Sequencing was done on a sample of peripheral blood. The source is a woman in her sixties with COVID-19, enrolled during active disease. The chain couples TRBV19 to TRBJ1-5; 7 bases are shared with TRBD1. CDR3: CASCDRDNQPQHF. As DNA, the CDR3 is TGTGCCAGCTGCGACAGGGACAATCAGCCCCAGCATTTT.